One sample yielded the 22 T cell receptor beta chains listed below, sequenced in a study of T cell clonotyping in hematopoietic cell transplantation. Method: immunoSEQ multiplex PCR; TCRdb's copy keeps in-frame clones and lacks some. The profile shows under 9,000 clones, less than 90% of them singletons. The sequencing used peripheral blood mononuclear cells, collected at the time of graft-versus-host disease after allogeneic stem cell transplant. The receptor set was obtained from a male patient in his sixties who had an allogeneic stem cell transplant from a related donor, so the T cells may come from the graft donor. Some clones in this sample may be carry-over from other donors' samples.

The chain employs TRBV4-1 and TRBJ2-7; 9 bases fit TRBD1. The CDR3 extends over 17 amino acids. Per the germline V gene, CDR1 is MGHRA and CDR2 is YSYEKL. V gave up 0 bases and J gave up 3 bases; unmatched junction bases: 9. CDR3 DNA sequence: TGCGCCAGCAGCCAAGAACCCCCAACAGGGGGCTTCTACGAGCAGTACTTC. Translating gives CASSQEPPTGGFYEQYF.

The V and J genes are TRBV6-1 and TRBJ2-3, with D perhaps matching TRBD1 (6 bases). Per germline, CDR1 MNHNS and CDR2 SASEGT. V lost 5 bases to trimming and J lost 0 bases, with 9 bases between them. CDR3 size: 14 residues. CDR3 loop: CASSNRASTDTQYF. CDR3 DNA sequence: TGTGCCAGCAGTAACAGGGCTAGCACAGATACGCAGTATTTT.

This clone was picked up a small number of times. This chain joins TRBV27 and TRBJ1-1; TRBD1 matches 10 bases. The CDR3 is 14 amino acids. V lost 7 bases and J lost 5; bases outside the gene matches: 7. The germline gives CDR1 MNHEY, CDR2 SMNVEV (reference sequence). CDR3: CASTGQGVWTEAFF. The CDR3 bases are TGTGCCAGCACCGGACAGGGGGTTTGGACTGAAGCTTTCTTT.

The chain joins TRBV5-6 to TRBJ1-5; D is possibly TRBD1 (5 bases). Trimming shortened V by 3 bases and J by 2 bases, and 15 bases separated the two germline ends. The CDR3 covers 16 residues. The germline V gene has CDR1 SGHDT and CDR2 YYEEEE. The CDR3 bases are TGTGCCAGCAGCTCCTTCTGGGGACGGGGCAATCAGCCCCAGCATTTT. It yields the protein CASSSFWGRGNQPQHF.

The rearrangement links TRBV25-1 to TRBJ1-6; D gene unclear. The CDR3 is made up of 13 amino acids. V lost 3 bases and J 0 bases, leaving 0 bases between the germline ends. The V gene's germline CDR1 is MGHDK and CDR2 SYGVNS. CDR3 region: CASSDSYNSPLHF. Written as DNA, the CDR3 is TGTGCCAGCAGTGACTCCTATAATTCACCCCTCCACTTT.

The rearrangement uses TRBV5-6 and TRBJ1-4, with 7 bases that match TRBD1. Germline V gene data show CDR1 as SGHDT and CDR2 as YYEEEE. V lost 1 base, J lost 3 bases, and 3 bases stayed unmatched. The CDR3 loop spans 15 amino acids. CDR3 nucleotides: TGTGCCAGCAGCTTGCCTGGGACAGCTAATGAAAAACTGTTTTTT. This codes for CASSLPGTANEKLFF.

This rearrangement joins TRBV5-4 to TRBJ1-2; no clear D gene. The CDR3 has 13 amino acids. The V gene lost 4 bases and the J gene lost 0 bases, with 7 bases spanning the gap. CDR1 SGHNT and CDR2 YYREEE come from the germline V gene (reference sequence). CDR3 loop: CASSPGPNYGYTF. The CDR3 DNA sequence: TGTGCCAGCAGCCCCGGCCCTAACTATGGCTACACCTTC.

This chain links TRBV13 with TRBJ2-7; TRBD2 matches at 8 bases. CDR1 PRHDT and CDR2 FYEKMQ come from the germline V gene (reference sequence). This CDR3 comprises 16 residues. Unmatched junction bases numbered 10, after V lost 5 bases and J lost 1 base. CDR3 sequence (DNA): TGTGCCAGCAGCCCCCAGGAGCGGGGGACATCCTACGAGCAGTACTTC. Protein product: CASSPQERGTSYEQYF.

The chain combines TRBV7-6 with TRBJ2-7; D might be TRBD1 (5 bases). The CDR3 contains 14 residues. Per germline, CDR1 SGHVS and CDR2 FNYEAQ. V was shortened by 3 bases and J by 1 base, with 10 bases between the two germline ends. The CDR3 reads CASSFRQTSYEQYF. In DNA form, the CDR3 reads TGTGCCAGCAGCTTCAGACAGACGTCCTACGAGCAGTACTTC.

The chain employs TRBV5-1 and TRBJ2-3, with a possible D match to TRBD2 (7 bases). V was pared by 4 bases and J by 1 base, with 16 bases between. The germline V gene has CDR1 SGHRS and CDR2 YFSETQ. The CDR3 length is 16 residues. The CDR3 region is CASSRVGGARTDTQYF. The CDR3 bases are TGCGCCAGCAGCAGGGTGGGGGGGGCGCGCACAGATACGCAGTATTTT.

This clone was detected once. The chain has TRBV12-5 and TRBJ1-1; D gene unclear. This CDR3 comprises 12 residues. Trimming stripped 1 base from V and 1 base from J, with 1 base between. Germline V lookup: CDR1 LGHNT, CDR2 FRNRAP. CDR3 sequence (DNA): TGTGCTAGTGGTTTGGGGAACACTGAAGCTTTCTTT. The encoded protein is CASGLGNTEAFF.

This chain joins TRBV6-5 and TRBJ1-2; D is unclear. Germline-derived CDR1 and CDR2 are MNHEY and SVGAGI. This CDR3 is 15 amino acids long. V was clipped by 2 bases and J by 4 bases, with 14 bases between them. The CDR3 here is CASSYGQPPGYGYTF. DNA for the CDR3: TGTGCCAGCAGTTACGGGCAGCCCCCGGGCTATGGCTACACCTTC.

This chain connects TRBV7-9 to TRBJ2-7, with D possibly TRBD2 on 6 matching bases. Germline V gene lookup returns CDR1 SEHNR and CDR2 FQNEAQ (reference sequence). This CDR3 spans 12 amino acids. V lost 10 bases and J lost 0, with 10 bases in between. The chain's CDR3 is CATDGSSYEQYF. DNA of the CDR3: TGTGCCACAGACGGGAGCTCCTACGAGCAGTACTTC. The entire variable domain, with the rest obtained from reference TRBV7-9 and TRBJ2-7, is as follows: DTGVSQNPRHKITKRGQNVTFRCDPISEHNRLYWYRQTLGQGPEFLTYFQNEAQLEKSRLLSDRFSAERPKGSFSTLEIQRTEQGDSAMYLCATDGSSYEQYFGPGTRLTVT.

V is TRBV7-8 and J is TRBJ2-1; D possibly corresponds to TRBD2 (6 bases). Trimming took off 3 bases at V and 3 bases at J, with 9 bases between the two ends. This CDR3 has 14 residues. CDR1 and CDR2 from the germline V gene are SGHVS and FQNEAQ. CDR3 DNA sequence: TGTGCCAGCAGCTTGGGGGGAAACTACAATGAGCAGTTCTTC. This encodes CASSLGGNYNEQFF.

The chain combines TRBV4-1 with TRBJ2-2, with D unclear. V was cut by 4 bases and J by 6 bases, with 9 bases left in between. Germline assignment: CDR1 MGHRA and CDR2 YSYEKL. The CDR3 has 13 amino acids. For the CDR3, the DNA is TGCGCCAGCAGCCCTTTAGCTCCCGGGGAGCTGTTTTTT. Its protein is CASSPLAPGELFF.

A single count supports this clone. The chain has TRBV30 and TRBJ1-4; D unresolved. CDR1 is GTSNPN, CDR2 SVGIG, per germline (reference sequence). CDR3 length: 15 amino acids. Trimming pared 0 bases from V and 4 bases from J, leaving 12 bases between. The DNA of the CDR3 is TGTGCCTGGAGTGTAACCGGCAGTTATAATGAAAAACTGTTTTTT. Its protein is CAWSVTGSYNEKLFF. The variable domain in full, with the rest retrieved from reference TRBV30 and TRBJ1-4, is SQTIHQWPATLVQPVGSPLSLECTVEGTSNPNLYWYRQAAGRGLQLLFYSVGIGQISSEVPQNLSASRPQDRQFILSSKKLLLSDSGFYLCAWSVTGSYNEKLFFGSGTQLSVL.

The chain carries TRBV11-3 and TRBJ1-2; possibly TRBD1 for D (6 bases). Per germline, CDR1 SGHNT and CDR2 YENEEA. With 1 base removed from V and 6 bases from J, the gap between germline ends came to 9 bases. This CDR3 contains 13 residues. The CDR3 here is CASSLGGPDGYTF. The DNA of the CDR3 is TGTGCCAGCAGCTTAGGGGGGCCCGATGGCTACACCTTC.

This chain joins TRBV27 and TRBJ2-7; tentative D call: TRBD2 (7 bases). The CDR3 consists of 15 residues. Germline values: CDR1 MNHEY, CDR2 SMNVEV (reference sequence). Trimming took off 2 bases at V and 2 bases at J, with 13 bases between the two ends. The DNA of the CDR3 is TGTGCCAGCAGTTTAGTGGGCGGGGGCACCTACGAGCAGTACTTC. This sequence encodes CASSLVGGGTYEQYF.

This clone was seen only once. This chain uses TRBV19 with TRBJ1-1; no clear D gene. The ends were cut back, 5 bases at V and 4 bases at J, with 17 bases in the middle. Germline CDR1 and CDR2: LNHDA and SQIVND (reference sequence). The CDR3 contains 15 residues. This CDR3 reads CASSPTAGSPTEAFF. The CDR3 DNA sequence: TGTGCCAGTAGTCCGACCGCGGGATCTCCCACTGAAGCTTTCTTT. The whole variable domain, filled in from reference TRBV19 and TRBJ1-1, reads DGGITQSPKYLFRKEGQNVTLSCEQNLNHDAMYWYRQDPGQGLRLIYYSQIVNDFQKGDIAEGYSVSREKKESFPLTVTSAQKNPTAFYLCASSPTAGSPTEAFFGQGTRLTVV.

The chain couples TRBV9 to TRBJ2-1; perhaps D is TRBD1 or TRBD2 (5 bases each). V was cut by 0 bases and J by 0 bases, with 16 bases left in between. CDR3 size: 18 residues. The V gene's germline CDR1 is SGDLS and CDR2 YYNGEE. The CDR3 DNA is TGTGCCAGCAGCGTAGGGGGACGGGAAACGAGCTCCTACAATGAGCAGTTCTTC. Translation: CASSVGGRETSSYNEQFF. The full variable domain, its missing parts supplied by reference TRBV9 and TRBJ2-1, is DSGVTQTPKHLITATGQRVTLRCSPRSGDLSVYWYQQSLDQGLQFLIQYYNGEERAKGNILERFSAQQFPDLHSELNLSSLELGDSALYFCASSVGGRETSSYNEQFFGPGTRLTVL.

The J gene is TRBJ1-2, the V gene TRBV5-6; D is ambiguous. The V gene lost 1 base and the J gene lost 2 bases, with 6 bases spanning the gap. The germline gives CDR1 SGHDT, CDR2 YYEEEE. This CDR3 spans 13 amino acids. The CDR3 protein is CASSLIGNYGYTF. DNA for the CDR3: TGTGCCAGCAGCTTGATAGGGAACTATGGCTACACCTTC. Full variable domain (missing parts from reference TRBV5-6 and TRBJ1-2): DAGVTQSPTHLIKTRGQQVTLRCSPKSGHDTVSWYQQALGQGPQFIFQYYEEEERQRGNFPDRFSGHQFPNYSSELNVNALLLGDSALYLCASSLIGNYGYTFGSGTRLTVV.

The count of this clone is one. The chain has TRBV27 and TRBJ1-1; D perhaps matches TRBD1 (5 bases). V dropped 7 bases and J dropped 1 base, with 25 bases sitting between them. CDR1 MNHEY and CDR2 SMNVEV come from the germline V gene (reference sequence). This CDR3 has 18 residues. The CDR3 DNA reads as TGTGCCAGCATTCCCCTAGCGGGACTTCAACATGGGAACACTGAAGCTTTCTTT. Translation gives CASIPLAGLQHGNTEAFF.